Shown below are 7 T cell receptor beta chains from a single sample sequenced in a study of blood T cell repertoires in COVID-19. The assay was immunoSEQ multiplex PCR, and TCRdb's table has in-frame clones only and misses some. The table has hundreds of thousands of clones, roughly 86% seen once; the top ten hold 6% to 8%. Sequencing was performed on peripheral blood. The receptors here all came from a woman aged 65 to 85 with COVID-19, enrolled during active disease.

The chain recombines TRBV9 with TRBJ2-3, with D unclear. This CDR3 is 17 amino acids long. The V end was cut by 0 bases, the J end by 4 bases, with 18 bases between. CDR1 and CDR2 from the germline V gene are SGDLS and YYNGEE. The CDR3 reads CASSVAPLRSQADTQYF. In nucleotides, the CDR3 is TGTGCCAGCAGCGTAGCCCCTCTAAGGAGCCAAGCAGATACGCAGTATTTT.

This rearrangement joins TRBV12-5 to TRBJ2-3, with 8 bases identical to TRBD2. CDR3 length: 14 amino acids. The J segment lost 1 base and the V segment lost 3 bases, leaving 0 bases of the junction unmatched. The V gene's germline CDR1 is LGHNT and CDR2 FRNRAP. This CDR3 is CASGLAGGTDTQYF. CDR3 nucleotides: TGTGCTAGTGGTTTAGCGGGGGGCACAGATACGCAGTATTTT.

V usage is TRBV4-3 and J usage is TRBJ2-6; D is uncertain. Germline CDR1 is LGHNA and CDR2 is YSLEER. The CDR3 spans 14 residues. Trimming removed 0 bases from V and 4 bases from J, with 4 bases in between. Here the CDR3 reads CASSQERGANVLTF. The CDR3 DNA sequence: TGCGCCAGCAGCCAAGAGAGAGGGGCCAACGTCCTGACTTTC.

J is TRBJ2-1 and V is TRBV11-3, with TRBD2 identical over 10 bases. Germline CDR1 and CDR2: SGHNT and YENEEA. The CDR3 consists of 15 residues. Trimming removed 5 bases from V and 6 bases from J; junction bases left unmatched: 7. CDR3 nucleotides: TGTGCCAGCAGCCTTACCGGGACTAGCGTCAATGAGCAGTTCTTC. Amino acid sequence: CASSLTGTSVNEQFF.

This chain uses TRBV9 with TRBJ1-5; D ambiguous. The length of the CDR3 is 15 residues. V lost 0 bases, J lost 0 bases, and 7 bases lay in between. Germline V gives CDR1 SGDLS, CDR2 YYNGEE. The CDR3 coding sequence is TGTGCCAGCAGCGTAGGACACAATAGCAATCAGCCCCAGCATTTT. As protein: CASSVGHNSNQPQHF.

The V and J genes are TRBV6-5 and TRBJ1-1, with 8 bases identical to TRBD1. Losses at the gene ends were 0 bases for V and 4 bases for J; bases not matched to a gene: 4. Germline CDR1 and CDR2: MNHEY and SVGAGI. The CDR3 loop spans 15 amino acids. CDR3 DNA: TGTGCCAGCAGTTACTCGATAACAGGGGGCACTGAAGCTTTCTTT. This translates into CASSYSITGGTEAFF.

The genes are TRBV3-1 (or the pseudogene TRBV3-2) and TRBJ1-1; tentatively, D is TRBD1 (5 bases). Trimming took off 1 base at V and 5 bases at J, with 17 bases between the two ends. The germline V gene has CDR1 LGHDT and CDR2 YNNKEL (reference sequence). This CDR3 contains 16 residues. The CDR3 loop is CASSQVKGGGRTEAFF. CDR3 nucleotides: TGTGCCAGCAGCCAAGTTAAGGGCGGGGGAAGGACTGAAGCTTTCTTT.